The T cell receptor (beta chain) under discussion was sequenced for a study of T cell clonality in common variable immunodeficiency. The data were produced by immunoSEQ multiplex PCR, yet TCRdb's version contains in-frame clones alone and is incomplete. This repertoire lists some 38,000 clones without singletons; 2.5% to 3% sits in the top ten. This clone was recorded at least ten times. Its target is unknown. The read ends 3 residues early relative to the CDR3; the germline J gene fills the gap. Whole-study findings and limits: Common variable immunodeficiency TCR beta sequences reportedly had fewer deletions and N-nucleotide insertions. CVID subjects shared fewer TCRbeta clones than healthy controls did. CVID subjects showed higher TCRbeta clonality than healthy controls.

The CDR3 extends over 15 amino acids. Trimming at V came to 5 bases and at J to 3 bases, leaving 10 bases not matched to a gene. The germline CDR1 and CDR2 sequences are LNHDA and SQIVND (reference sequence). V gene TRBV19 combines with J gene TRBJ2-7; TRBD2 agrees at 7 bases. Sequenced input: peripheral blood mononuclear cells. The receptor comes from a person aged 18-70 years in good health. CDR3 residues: CASSSAGTNSYEQYF. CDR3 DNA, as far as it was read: TGTGCCAGTAGTTCAGCCGGGACTAACAGCTACGAG.